This T cell receptor (beta chain) comes out of a study of T cells in Graves' hyperthyroidism and ophthalmopathy. This clonotype was seen more than once but under ten times. The CDR3 consists of 16 residues. The V and J ends lost 1 base and 6 bases respectively, with 15 bases between them. In germline, CDR1 is SGHTA, CDR2 FQGNSA. The source material, RNA transcripts, was used to amplify TCR beta CDR3 regions. Primed by the HTBI set, a first-round RT-PCR was run on the TCR CDR3. TCRdb reprocessed the multiplex PCR reads with MiXCR, giving one entry per CDR3 protein. This table has more than 450,000 distinct CDR3 sequences, 14% appearing once.

Sample: blood. The sequence came from a woman between 35 and 50 years old with Graves' hyperthyroidism. The chain uses TRBV7-2 and TRBJ2-2; no firm D call. CDR3: CASSLVPGFRSGELFF. The CDR3 nucleotides read TGTGCCAGCAGCTTAGTCCCGGGCTTCCGTTCCGGGGAGCTGTTTTTT. Full variable domain (missing parts from reference TRBV7-2 and TRBJ2-2): GAGVSQSPSNKVTEKGKDVELRCDPISGHTALYWYRQSLGQGLEFLIYFQGNSAPDKSGLPSDRFSAERTGGSVSTLTIQRTQQEDSAVYLCASSLVPGFRSGELFFGEGSRLTVL.